This T cell receptor beta chain was retrieved from a study of cytomegalovirus exposure and HLA in healthy donors. Points from the study as a whole: A later analysis found TCR association rates differed by HLA locus, highest for DRB1 and lowest for HLA-C. The dataset shows that most TCR sequences were rare, while some public TCRs occurred in many donors.

The CDR3 is 14 residues long. The V and J ends lost 1 base and 6 bases respectively, with 10 bases between them. Germline V gene lookup returns CDR1 MNHNS and CDR2 SASEGT. A word on this clone: The antigen is not known.

13 Jbeta primers and 60 Vbeta primers were used for the PCR. Assay used: immunoSEQ multiplex PCR; TCRdb lists only in-frame clones, some missing. The table records about 250,000 clones, about 88% of them present only once. The clonotype comes from a girl under 10 years old in good health and CMV-seronegative. The chain is built from TRBV6-1 and TRBJ1-5; D unclear. The sequenced sample was PBMCs. CDR3 region: CASSEVVGSQPQHF. CDR3 nucleotide sequence: TGTGCCAGCAGTGAAGTTGTTGGTAGTCAGCCCCAGCATTTT.